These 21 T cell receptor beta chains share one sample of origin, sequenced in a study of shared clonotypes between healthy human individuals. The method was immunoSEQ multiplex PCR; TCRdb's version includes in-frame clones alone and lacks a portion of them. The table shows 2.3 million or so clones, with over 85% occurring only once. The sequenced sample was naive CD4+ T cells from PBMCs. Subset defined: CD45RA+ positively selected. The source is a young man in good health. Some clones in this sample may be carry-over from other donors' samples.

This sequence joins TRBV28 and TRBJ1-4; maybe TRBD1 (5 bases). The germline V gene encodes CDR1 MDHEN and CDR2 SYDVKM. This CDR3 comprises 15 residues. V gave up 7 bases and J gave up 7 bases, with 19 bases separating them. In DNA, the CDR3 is TGTGCCAGCACACGAAATACGGGGCGCGCTGAAAAACTGTTTTTT. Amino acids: CASTRNTGRAEKLFF.

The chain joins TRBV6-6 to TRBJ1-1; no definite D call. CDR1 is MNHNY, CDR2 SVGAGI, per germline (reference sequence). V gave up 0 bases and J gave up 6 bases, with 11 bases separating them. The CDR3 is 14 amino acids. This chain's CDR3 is CASSYSPRVSEAFF. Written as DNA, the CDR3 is TGTGCCAGCAGTTACTCCCCGCGGGTCTCTGAAGCTTTCTTT.

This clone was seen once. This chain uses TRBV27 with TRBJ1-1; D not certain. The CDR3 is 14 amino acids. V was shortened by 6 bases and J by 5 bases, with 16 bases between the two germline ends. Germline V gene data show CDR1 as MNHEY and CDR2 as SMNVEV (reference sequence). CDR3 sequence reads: CASSLNGGETEAFF. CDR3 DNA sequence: TGTGCCAGCAGCCTCAACGGTGGGGAAACTGAAGCTTTCTTT.

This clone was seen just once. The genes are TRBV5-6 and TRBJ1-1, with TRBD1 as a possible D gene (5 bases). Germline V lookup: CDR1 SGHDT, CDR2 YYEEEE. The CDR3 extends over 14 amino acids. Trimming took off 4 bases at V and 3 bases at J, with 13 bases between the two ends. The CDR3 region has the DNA TGTGCCAGCAGCACTCGAGAGGGGCACACTGAAGCTTTCTTT. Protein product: CASSTREGHTEAFF.

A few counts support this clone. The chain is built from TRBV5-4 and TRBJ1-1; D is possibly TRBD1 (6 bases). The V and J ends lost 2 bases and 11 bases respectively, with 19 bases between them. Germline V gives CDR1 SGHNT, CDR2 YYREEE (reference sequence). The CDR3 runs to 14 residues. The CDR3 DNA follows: TGTGCCAGCAGCTTTACAGGGACCGGGTCTCAGGCTTTCTTT. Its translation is CASSFTGTGSQAFF.

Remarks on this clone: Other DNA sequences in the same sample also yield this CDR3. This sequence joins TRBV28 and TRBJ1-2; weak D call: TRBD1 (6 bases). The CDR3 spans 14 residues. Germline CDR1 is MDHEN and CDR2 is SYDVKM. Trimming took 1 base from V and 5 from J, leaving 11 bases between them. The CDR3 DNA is TGTGCCAGCAGTTTATCCGGGGGGCCATATGGCTACACCTTC. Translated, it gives CASSLSGGPYGYTF.

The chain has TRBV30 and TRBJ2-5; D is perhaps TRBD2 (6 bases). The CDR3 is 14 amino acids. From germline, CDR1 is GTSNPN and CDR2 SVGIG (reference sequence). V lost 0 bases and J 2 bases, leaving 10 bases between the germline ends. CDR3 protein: CAWSVRLGQETQYF. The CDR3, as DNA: TGTGCCTGGAGTGTACGACTAGGGCAAGAGACCCAGTACTTC.

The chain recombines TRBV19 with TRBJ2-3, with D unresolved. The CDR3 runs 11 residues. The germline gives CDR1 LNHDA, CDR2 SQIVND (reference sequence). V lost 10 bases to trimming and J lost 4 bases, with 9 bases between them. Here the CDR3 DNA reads TGTGCCACCCGATCCGCAGATACGCAGTATTTT. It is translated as CATRSADTQYF.

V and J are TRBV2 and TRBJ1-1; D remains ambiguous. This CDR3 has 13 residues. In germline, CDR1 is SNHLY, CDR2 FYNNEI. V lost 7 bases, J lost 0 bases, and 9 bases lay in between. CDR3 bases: TGTGCCAGCAAGCGGGAAATGAACACTGAAGCTTTCTTT. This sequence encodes CASKREMNTEAFF.

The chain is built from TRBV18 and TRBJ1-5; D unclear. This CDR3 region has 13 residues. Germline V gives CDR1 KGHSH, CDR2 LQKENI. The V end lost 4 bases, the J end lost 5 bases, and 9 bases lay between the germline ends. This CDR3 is CASSLGLDQPQHF. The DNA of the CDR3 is TGTGCCAGCTCACTGGGCCTTGATCAGCCCCAGCATTTT.

In nucleotides, the CDR3 is TGTGCCAGCTCCCAAGACCTCTACAATGAGCAGTTCTTC. It encodes CASSQDLYNEQFF. The chain combines TRBV18 with TRBJ2-1; D is ambiguous. CDR3 length equals 13 residues. The V and J ends lost 6 bases and 3 bases respectively, with 9 bases between them. Per the germline V gene, CDR1 is KGHSH and CDR2 is LQKENI.

The CDR3 DNA reads TGCGCCAGCAGCCCGGGGACACAGGGAAACTACGAGCAGTACTTC. This translates into CASSPGTQGNYEQYF. The rearrangement joins TRBV5-1 to TRBJ2-7; maybe TRBD1 (6 bases). The germline V gene encodes CDR1 SGHRS and CDR2 YFSETQ. Trimming left V 4 bases short and J 3 bases short, with 17 bases between. CDR3 length: 15 amino acids.

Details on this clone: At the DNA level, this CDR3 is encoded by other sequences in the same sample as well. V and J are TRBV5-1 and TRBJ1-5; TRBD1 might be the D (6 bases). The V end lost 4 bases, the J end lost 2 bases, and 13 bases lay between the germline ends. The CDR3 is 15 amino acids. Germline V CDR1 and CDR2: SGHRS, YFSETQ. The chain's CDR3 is CASSPGAGGNQPQHF. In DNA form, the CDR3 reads TGCGCCAGCAGCCCGGGGGCAGGGGGCAATCAGCCCCAGCATTTT.

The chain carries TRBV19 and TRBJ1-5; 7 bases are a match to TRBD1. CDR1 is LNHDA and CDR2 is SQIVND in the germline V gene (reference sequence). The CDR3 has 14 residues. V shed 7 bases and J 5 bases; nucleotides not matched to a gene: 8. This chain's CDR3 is CASKAQGVHQPQHF. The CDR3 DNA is TGTGCCAGTAAAGCGCAGGGGGTACATCAGCCCCAGCATTTT.

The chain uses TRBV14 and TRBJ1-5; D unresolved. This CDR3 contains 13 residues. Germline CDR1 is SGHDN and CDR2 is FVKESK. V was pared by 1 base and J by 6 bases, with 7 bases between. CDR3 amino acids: CASSQVGGQPQHF. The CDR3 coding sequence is TGTGCCAGCAGCCAAGTTGGTGGTCAGCCCCAGCATTTT.

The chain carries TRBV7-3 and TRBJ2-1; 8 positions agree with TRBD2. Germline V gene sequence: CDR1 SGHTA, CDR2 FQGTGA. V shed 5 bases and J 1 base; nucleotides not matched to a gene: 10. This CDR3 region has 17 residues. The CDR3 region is CASSLPERGQSYNEQFF. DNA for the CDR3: TGTGCCAGCAGCCTACCTGAGCGGGGGCAATCCTACAATGAGCAGTTCTTC.

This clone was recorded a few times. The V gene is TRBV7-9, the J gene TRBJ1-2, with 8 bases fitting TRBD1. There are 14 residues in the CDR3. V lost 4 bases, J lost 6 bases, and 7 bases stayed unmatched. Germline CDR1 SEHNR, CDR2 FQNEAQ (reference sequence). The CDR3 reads CASSSLTGVHGYTF. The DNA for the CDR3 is TGTGCCAGCAGCTCACTGACAGGGGTCCATGGCTACACCTTC.

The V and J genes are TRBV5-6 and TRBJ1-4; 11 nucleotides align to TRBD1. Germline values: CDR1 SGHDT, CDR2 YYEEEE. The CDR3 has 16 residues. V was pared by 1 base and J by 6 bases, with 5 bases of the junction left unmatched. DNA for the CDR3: TGTGCCAGCAGCTTGTCCGGGACAGGGGGTTATGAAAAACTGTTTTTT. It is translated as CASSLSGTGGYEKLFF.

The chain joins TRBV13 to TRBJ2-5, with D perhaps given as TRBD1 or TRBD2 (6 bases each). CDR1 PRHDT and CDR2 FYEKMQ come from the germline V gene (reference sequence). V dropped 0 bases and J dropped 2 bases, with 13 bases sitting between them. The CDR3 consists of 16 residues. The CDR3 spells CASSLGRGQEQETQYF. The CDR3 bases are TGTGCCAGCAGCTTAGGCCGGGGGCAGGAGCAAGAGACCCAGTACTTC.

Written as DNA, the CDR3 is TGTGCCAGCAGCTTAGCGGGAGGTTGGTACGAGCAGTACTTC. Amino acids: CASSLAGGWYEQYF. V is TRBV7-2 and J is TRBJ2-7; D might be TRBD2 (6 bases). The CDR3 extends over 14 amino acids. V was cut by 0 bases and J by 4 bases, with 10 bases left in between. The germline V gene has CDR1 SGHTA and CDR2 FQGNSA.

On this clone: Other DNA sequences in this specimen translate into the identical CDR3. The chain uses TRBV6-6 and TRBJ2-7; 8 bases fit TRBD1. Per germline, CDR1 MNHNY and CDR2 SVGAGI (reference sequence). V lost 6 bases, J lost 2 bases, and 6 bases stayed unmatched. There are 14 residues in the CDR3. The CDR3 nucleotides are TGTGCCAGCAGAAGCAGGACAGGGACCTACGAGCAGTACTTC. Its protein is CASRSRTGTYEQYF.